The T cell receptor beta chain under discussion was sequenced for a study of OX40 agonist ivuxolimab in advanced cancers. Method: immunoSEQ multiplex PCR; TCRdb's copy keeps in-frame clones and lacks some. The sample lists around 70,000 clones, 82% occurring once. The CDR3 consists of 15 residues. The ends were cut back, 6 bases at V and 0 bases at J, with 12 bases in the middle. CDR1 and CDR2 (germline): MNHEY, SMNVEV (reference sequence). The sample in question was CD4+ or CD8+ T cells sorted from blood, obtained in a trial of the OX40 agonist ivuxolimab. This chain links TRBV27 with TRBJ2-1; no firm D call. This TCR came from an adult with an advanced solid tumor such as melanoma, head and neck, liver or kidney cancer. The CDR3 sequence: CASSSRITSYNEQFF. The CDR3 DNA is TGTGCCAGCAGCTCCCGGATAACCTCCTACAATGAGCAGTTCTTC.